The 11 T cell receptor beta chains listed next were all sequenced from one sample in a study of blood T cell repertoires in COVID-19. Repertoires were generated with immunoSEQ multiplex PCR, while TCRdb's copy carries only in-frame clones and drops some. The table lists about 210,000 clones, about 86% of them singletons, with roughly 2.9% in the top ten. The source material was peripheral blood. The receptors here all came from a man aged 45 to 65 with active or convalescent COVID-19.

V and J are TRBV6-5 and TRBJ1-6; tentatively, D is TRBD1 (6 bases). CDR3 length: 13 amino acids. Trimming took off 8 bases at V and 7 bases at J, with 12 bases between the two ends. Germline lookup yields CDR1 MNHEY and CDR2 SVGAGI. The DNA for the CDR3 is TGTGCCAGCTGCCGGGGGGCCAATTCACCCCTCCACTTT. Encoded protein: CASCRGANSPLHF.

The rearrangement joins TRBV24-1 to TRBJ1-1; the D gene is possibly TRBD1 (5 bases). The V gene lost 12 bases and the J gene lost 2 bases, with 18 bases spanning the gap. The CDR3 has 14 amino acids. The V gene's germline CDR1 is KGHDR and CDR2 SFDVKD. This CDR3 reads CAARDSRGNTEAFF. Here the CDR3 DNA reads TGTGCCGCCCGGGACTCCCGAGGAAACACTGAAGCTTTCTTT.

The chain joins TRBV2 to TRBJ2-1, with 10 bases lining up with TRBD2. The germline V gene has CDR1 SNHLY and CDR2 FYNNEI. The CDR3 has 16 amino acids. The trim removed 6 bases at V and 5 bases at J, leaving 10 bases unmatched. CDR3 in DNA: TGTGCCAGCAGGGATAGACTAGCGGGCCGACACAATGAGCAGTTCTTC. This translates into CASRDRLAGRHNEQFF. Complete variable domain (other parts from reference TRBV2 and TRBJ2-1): EPEVTQTPSHQVTQMGQEVILRCVPISNHLYFYWYRQILGQKVEFLVSFYNNEISEKSEIFDDQFSVERPDGSNFTLKIRSTKLEDSAMYFCASRDRLAGRHNEQFFGPGTRLTVL.

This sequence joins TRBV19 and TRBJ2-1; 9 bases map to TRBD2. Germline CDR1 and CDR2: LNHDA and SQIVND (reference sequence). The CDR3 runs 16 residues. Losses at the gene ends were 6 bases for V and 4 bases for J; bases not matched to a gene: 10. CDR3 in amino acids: CASRKGGRAIYNEQFF. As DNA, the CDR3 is TGTGCCAGTAGGAAAGGCGGGAGGGCCATTTACAATGAGCAGTTCTTC.

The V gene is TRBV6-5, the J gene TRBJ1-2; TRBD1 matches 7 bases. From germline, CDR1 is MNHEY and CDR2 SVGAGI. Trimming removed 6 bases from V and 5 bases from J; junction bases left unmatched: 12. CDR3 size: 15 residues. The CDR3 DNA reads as TGTGCCAGCAGGTGGGACAGCAACTCGGCATATGGCTACACCTTC. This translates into CASRWDSNSAYGYTF.

As DNA, the CDR3 is TGCGCCAGCAGCCCAAAGACAGGGGGTTATCCCTACGAGCAGTACTTC. As protein: CASSPKTGGYPYEQYF. V and J are TRBV4-3 and TRBJ2-7; TRBD1 aligns across 9 bases. CDR1 LGHNA and CDR2 YSLEER come from the germline V gene. The junction had 9 bases not matched to a gene; V was cut back by 4 bases and J by 2 bases. This CDR3 region has 16 residues.

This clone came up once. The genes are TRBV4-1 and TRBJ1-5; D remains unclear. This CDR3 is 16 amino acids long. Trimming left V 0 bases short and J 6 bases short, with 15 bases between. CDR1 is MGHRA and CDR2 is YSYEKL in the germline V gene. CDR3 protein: CASSQDLNRGGQPQHF. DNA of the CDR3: TGCGCCAGCAGCCAAGATCTTAACAGAGGAGGTCAGCCCCAGCATTTT.

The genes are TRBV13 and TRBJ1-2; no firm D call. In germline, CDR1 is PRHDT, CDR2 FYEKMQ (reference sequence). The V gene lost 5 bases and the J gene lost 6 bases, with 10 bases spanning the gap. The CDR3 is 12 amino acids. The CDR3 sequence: CASSGRLHGYTF. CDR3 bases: TGTGCCAGCAGCGGCAGGCTCCATGGCTACACCTTC.

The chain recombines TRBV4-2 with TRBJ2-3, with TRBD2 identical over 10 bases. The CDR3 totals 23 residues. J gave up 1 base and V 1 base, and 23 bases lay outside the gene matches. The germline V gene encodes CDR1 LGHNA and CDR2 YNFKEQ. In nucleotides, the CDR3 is TGTGCCAGCAGCCAAGTTGGGGTCAGTCGACTGGCTAGCGGGAGAGCCCGCACAGATACGCAGTATTTT. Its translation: CASSQVGVSRLASGRARTDTQYF.

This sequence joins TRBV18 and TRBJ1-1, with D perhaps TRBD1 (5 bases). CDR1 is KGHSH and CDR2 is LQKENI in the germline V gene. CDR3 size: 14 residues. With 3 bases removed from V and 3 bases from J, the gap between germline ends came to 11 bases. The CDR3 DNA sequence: TGTGCCAGCTCACCTCGCCAGGGATACACTGAAGCTTTCTTT. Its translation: CASSPRQGYTEAFF.

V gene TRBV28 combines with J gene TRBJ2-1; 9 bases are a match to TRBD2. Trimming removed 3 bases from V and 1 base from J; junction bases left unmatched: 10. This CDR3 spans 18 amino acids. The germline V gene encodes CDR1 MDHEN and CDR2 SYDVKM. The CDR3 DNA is TGTGCCAGCAGTTTTCCCTCCAGGACTAGCGCGTCCTACAATGAGCAGTTCTTC. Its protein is CASSFPSRTSASYNEQFF.